Following are 14 T cell receptor beta chains from one sample sequenced in a study of shared clonotypes between healthy human individuals. Sequenced by immunoSEQ multiplex PCR; TCRdb stores in-frame clones only, minus some. Among over a million clones listed, about three quarters were seen once. The specimen sequenced was memory CD4+ T cells sorted from blood. Regarding subset: CD45RA-negative fraction. The receptors were sampled from a man aged 18 to 29 in good health.

CDR3 sequence: CASSLESGRVETQYF. The CDR3 bases are TGTGCCAGCAGCTTAGAGAGCGGGAGGGTGGAGACCCAGTACTTC. This chain joins TRBV7-2 and TRBJ2-5, with 10 bases that match TRBD2. This CDR3 is built from 15 residues. Germline values: CDR1 SGHTA, CDR2 FQGNSA. V lost 1 base and J lost 5; bases outside the gene matches: 4.

In its sample, this clone was seen once. V and J are TRBV6-1 and TRBJ2-1; 9 bases match TRBD1. Trimming cost V 5 bases and J 16 bases; bases outside gene matches: 12. Looked up from germline, CDR1 is MNHNS and CDR2 is SASEGT. CDR3 size: 13 residues. The CDR3 reads CASSNSIDRGNFF. The CDR3 coding sequence is TGTGCCAGCAGTAATTCCATTGACAGGGGGAATTTCTTC.

The CDR3 loop reads CASSLTPSDTGELFF. In nucleotides, the CDR3 is TGTGCCAGCAGCTTAACTCCCTCGGACACCGGGGAGCTGTTTTTT. The chain is built from TRBV7-3 and TRBJ2-2; D is unclear. The CDR3 runs to 15 residues. The germline CDR1 and CDR2 sequences are SGHTA and FQGTGA. Trimming stripped 0 bases from V and 3 bases from J, with 8 bases between.

This sequence joins TRBV6-6 and TRBJ1-1; no clear D. Germline loops: CDR1 MNHNY, CDR2 SVGAGI (reference sequence). V lost 7 bases and J lost 5, with 5 bases in between. The CDR3 has 10 amino acids. CDR3 DNA sequence: TGTGCCAGCATAGCAACTGAAGCTTTCTTT. Its translation is CASIATEAFF.

The genes are TRBV5-6 and TRBJ2-1, with D possibly TRBD2 on 5 matching bases. This CDR3 has 12 residues. V was trimmed by 4 bases and J by 14 bases, leaving 16 bases between them. Per the germline V gene, CDR1 is SGHDT and CDR2 is YYEEEE. CDR3 sequence reads: CASSHQRFGEFF. The CDR3 nucleotides are TGTGCCAGCAGCCACCAGCGCTTCGGGGAGTTCTTC.

This clone has only one observation. V is TRBV20-1 and J is TRBJ1-2; D remains unclear. The CDR3 consists of 11 residues. V lost 2 bases and J 6 bases, leaving 7 bases between the germline ends. Germline loops: CDR1 DFQATT, CDR2 SNEGSKA (reference sequence). The CDR3 DNA sequence: TGCAGTGCTAGACGAAGTGATGGCTACACCTTC. It yields the protein CSARRSDGYTF.

Points on this clone: A junction end diverges from the germline sequence, so it may reflect a read error. The rearrangement links TRBV11-2 to TRBJ2-5; perhaps TRBD1 as D (6 bases). This CDR3 has 15 amino acids. Germline CDR1 and CDR2: SGHAT and FQNNGV. CDR3 coding DNA: TGTGCCAGCACCTTAACGACAGGACCCCAAGAGACCCAGTACTTC. Translating it yields CASTLTTGPQETQYF.

In DNA form, the CDR3 reads TGTGCCAGCAGCTTTGATGCGTATAGACCTGACAGGGGAAATGAAAAACTGTTTTTT. It is translated as CASSFDAYRPDRGNEKLFF. The chain links TRBV5-4 to TRBJ1-4; TRBD1 matches at 8 bases. Germline loops: CDR1 SGHNT, CDR2 YYREEE (reference sequence). V lost 2 bases to trimming and J lost 5 bases; unmatched junction nucleotides: 17. There are 19 residues in the CDR3.

This clone was found once. The chain employs TRBV11-1 and TRBJ2-5, with D possibly matching TRBD1 (5 bases). Germline V CDR1 and CDR2: SGHAT, FQDESV (reference sequence). The CDR3 contains 15 residues. V was trimmed by 6 bases and J by 3 bases, leaving 17 bases between them. CDR3 in DNA: TGTGCCAGCAGTCACCACAGGTCAGACGAAGAGACCCAGTACTTC. Residues: CASSHHRSDEETQYF.

CDR3 residues: CASSLGAGPQIDTQYF. The CDR3 region has the DNA TGTGCCAGCAGCTTAGGAGCCGGGCCGCAGATTGATACGCAGTATTTT. This rearrangement joins TRBV7-2 to TRBJ2-3; D call uncertain. Trimming shortened V by 1 base and J by 6 bases, and 17 bases separated the two germline ends. Per the germline V gene, CDR1 is SGHTA and CDR2 is FQGNSA. The CDR3 is 16 amino acids.

J is TRBJ2-2 and V is TRBV18; a possible D gene is TRBD2 (5 bases). Between the trimmed V and J ends, which lost 4 bases and 4 bases, there was a span of 13 bases. The CDR3 sequence is 15 residues long. Germline V gene data show CDR1 as KGHSH and CDR2 as LQKENI. CDR3 region: CASSLSGVRTGELFF. In nucleotides, the CDR3 is TGTGCCAGCTCACTCTCCGGGGTCCGCACCGGGGAGCTGTTTTTT.

This clone has just one count. The genes are TRBV15 and TRBJ2-7; 10 bases are shared with TRBD1. There are 15 residues in the CDR3. V was clipped by 3 bases and J by 4 bases; unmatched bases: 6. CDR1 and CDR2 from the germline V gene are LNHNV and YYDKDF (reference sequence). CDR3 nucleotides: TGTGCCACCAGCAGGGAAGGGACAGGGGAATACGAGCAGTACTTC. Translation: CATSREGTGEYEQYF.

This clone was seen many times. The chain employs TRBV19 and TRBJ1-2; 9 bases agree with TRBD1. The V segment lost 9 bases and the J segment 7 bases; nucleotides outside the gene matches: 3. The CDR3 is made up of 11 amino acids. CDR1 and CDR2 (germline): LNHDA, SQIVND (reference sequence). CDR3 DNA: TGTGCCAGCCAGGACAGGGGTGGCTACACCTTC. Protein product: CASQDRGGYTF.

The chain links TRBV6-1 to TRBJ1-4, with 8 bases identical to TRBD1. CDR1 and CDR2 (germline): MNHNS, SASEGT. CDR3 length equals 15 residues. Trimming cost V 4 bases and J 7 bases; bases outside gene matches: 8. The DNA for the CDR3 is TGTGCCAGCAGTGGGCGGGCAGGGGGCCGTGAAAAACTGTTTTTT. Residues: CASSGRAGGREKLFF.